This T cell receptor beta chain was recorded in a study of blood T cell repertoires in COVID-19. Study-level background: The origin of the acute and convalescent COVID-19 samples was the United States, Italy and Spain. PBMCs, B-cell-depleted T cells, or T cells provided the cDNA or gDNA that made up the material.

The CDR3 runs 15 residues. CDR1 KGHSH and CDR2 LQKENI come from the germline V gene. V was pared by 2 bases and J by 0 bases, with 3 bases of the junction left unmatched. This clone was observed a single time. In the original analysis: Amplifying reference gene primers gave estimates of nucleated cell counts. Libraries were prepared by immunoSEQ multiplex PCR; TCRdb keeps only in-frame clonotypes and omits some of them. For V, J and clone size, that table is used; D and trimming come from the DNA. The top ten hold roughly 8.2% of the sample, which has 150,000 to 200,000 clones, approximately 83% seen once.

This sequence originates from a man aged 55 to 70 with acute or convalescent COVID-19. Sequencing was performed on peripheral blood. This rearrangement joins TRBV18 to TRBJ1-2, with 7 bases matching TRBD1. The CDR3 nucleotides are TGTGCCAGCTCACCAACAGGGGCCGCTAACTATGGCTACACCTTC. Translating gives CASSPTGAANYGYTF. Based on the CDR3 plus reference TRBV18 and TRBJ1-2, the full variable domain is NAGVMQNPRHLVRRRGQEARLRCSPMKGHSHVYWYRQLPEEGLKFMVYLQKENIIDESGMPKERFSAEFPKEGPSILRIQQVVRGDSAAYFCASSPTGAANYGYTFGSGTRLTVV.